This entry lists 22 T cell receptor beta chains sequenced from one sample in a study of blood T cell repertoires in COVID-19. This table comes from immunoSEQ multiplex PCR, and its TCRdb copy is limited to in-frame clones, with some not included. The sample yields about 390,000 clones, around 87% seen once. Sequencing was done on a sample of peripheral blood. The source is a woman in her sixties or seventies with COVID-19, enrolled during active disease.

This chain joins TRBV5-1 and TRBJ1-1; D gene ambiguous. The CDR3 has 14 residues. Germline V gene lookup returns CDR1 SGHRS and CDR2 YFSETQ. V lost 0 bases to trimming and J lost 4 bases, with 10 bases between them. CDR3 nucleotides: TGCGCCAGCAGCTTGGGGAGGGTGGGCACTGAAGCTTTCTTT. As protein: CASSLGRVGTEAFF.

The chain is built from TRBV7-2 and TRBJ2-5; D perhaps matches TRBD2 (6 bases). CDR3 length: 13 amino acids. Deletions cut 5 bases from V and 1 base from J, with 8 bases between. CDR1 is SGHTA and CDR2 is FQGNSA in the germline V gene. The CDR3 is CASSRDFQETQYF. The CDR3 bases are TGTGCCAGCAGCAGGGACTTCCAAGAGACCCAGTACTTC.

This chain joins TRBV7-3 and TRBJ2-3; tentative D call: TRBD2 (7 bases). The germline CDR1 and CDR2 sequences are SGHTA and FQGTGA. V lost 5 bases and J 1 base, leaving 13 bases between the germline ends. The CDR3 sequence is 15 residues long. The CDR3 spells CASSRRGGRTDTQYF. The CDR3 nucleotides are TGTGCCAGCAGCCGAAGGGGGGGGCGCACAGATACGCAGTATTTT.

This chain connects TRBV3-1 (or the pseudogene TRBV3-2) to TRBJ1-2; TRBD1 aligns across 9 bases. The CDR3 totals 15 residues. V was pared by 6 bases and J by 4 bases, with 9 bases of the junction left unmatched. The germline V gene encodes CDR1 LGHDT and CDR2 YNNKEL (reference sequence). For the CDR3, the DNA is TGTGCCAGCAGAACCGGGACAGGGAAGGGCTATGGCTACACCTTC. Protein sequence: CASRTGTGKGYGYTF.

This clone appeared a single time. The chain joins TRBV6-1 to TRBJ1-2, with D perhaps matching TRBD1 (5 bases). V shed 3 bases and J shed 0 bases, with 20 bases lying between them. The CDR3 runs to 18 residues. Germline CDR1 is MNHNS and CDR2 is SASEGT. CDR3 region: CASSESLGRLGANYGYTF. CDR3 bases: TGTGCCAGCAGTGAGAGTCTGGGTCGCCTAGGGGCTAACTATGGCTACACCTTC.

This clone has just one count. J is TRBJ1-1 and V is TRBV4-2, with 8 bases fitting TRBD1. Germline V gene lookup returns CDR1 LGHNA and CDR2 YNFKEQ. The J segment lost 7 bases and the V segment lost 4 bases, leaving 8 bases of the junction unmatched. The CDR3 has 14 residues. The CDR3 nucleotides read TGTGCCAGCAGCCGACAGGGGCAAAGGGGTGAAGCTTTCTTT. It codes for CASSRQGQRGEAFF.

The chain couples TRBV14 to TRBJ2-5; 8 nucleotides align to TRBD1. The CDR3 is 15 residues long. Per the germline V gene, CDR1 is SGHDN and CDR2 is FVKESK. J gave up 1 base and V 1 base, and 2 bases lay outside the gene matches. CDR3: CASSQGGQAQETQYF. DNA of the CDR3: TGTGCCAGCAGCCAAGGGGGACAGGCCCAAGAGACCCAGTACTTC.

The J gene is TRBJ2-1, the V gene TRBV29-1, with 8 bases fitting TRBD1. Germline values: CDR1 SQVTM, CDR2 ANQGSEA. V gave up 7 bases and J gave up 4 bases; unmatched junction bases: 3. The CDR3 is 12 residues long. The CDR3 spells CSAGGAYNEQFF. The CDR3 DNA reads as TGCAGCGCAGGGGGCGCTTACAATGAGCAGTTCTTC.

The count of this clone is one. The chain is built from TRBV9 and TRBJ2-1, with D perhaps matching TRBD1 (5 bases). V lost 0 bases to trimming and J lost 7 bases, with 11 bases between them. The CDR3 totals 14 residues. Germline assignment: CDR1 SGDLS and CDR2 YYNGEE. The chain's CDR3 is CASSVVDSRNEQFF. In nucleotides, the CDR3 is TGTGCCAGCAGCGTAGTTGACAGCCGAAATGAGCAGTTCTTC.

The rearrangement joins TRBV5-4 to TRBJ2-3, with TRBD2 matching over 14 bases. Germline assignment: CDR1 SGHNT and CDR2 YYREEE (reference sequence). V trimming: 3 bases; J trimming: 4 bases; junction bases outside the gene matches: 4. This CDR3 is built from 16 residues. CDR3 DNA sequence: TGTGCCAGCAGCTCCGGACTAGCGGGGGGCCCAGATACGCAGTATTTT. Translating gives CASSSGLAGGPDTQYF.

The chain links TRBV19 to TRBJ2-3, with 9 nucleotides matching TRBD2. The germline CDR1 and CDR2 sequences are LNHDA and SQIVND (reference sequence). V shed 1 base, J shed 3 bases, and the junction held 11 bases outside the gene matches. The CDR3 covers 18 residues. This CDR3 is CASSIALIAGGMTDTQYF. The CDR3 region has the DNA TGTGCCAGTAGTATAGCCTTAATTGCGGGGGGGATGACAGATACGCAGTATTTT.

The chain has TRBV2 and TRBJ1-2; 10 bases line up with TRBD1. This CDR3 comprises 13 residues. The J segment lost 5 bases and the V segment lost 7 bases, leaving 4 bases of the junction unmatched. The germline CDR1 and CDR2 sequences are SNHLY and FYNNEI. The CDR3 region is CASMDRGDYGYTF. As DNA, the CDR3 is TGTGCCAGCATGGACAGGGGGGATTATGGCTACACCTTC.

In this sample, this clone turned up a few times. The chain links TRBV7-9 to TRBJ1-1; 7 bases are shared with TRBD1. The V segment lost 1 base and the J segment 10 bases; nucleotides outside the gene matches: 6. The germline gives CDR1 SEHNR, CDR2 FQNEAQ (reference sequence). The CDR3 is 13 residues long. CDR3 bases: TGTGCCAGCAGCTTAGGAGACAGGGCTGGAGCTTTCTTT. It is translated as CASSLGDRAGAFF.

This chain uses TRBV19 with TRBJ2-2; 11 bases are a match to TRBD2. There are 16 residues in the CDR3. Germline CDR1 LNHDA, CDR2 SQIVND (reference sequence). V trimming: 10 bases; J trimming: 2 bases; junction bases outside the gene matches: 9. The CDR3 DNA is TGTGCCACCTCCGCTAGCGGGGGGCCTAACACCGGGGAGCTGTTTTTT. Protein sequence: CATSASGGPNTGELFF.

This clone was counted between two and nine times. CDR3 DNA: TGTGCCAGCAGCGGACACGATGGGTGGGATAATTCACCCCTCCACTTT. Its protein is CASSGHDGWDNSPLHF. The chain employs TRBV11-2 and TRBJ1-6; possibly TRBD1 for D (5 bases). Trimming pared 5 bases from V and 5 bases from J, leaving 16 bases between. Germline lookup yields CDR1 SGHAT and CDR2 FQNNGV. The CDR3 runs 16 residues. The full variable domain, with the rest looked up from reference TRBV11-2 and TRBJ1-6, is EAGVAQSPRYKIIEKRQSVAFWCNPISGHATLYWYQQILGQGPKLLIQFQNNGVVDDSQLPKDRFSAERLKGVDSTLKIQPAKLEDSAVYLCASSGHDGWDNSPLHFGNGTRLTVT.

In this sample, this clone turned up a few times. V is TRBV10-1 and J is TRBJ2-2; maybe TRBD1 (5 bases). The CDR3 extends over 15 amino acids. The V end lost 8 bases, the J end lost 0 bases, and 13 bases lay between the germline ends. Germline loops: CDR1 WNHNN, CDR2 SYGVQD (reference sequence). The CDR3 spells CASSQGGPNTGELFF. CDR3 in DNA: TGCGCCAGCTCCCAGGGCGGCCCGAACACCGGGGAGCTGTTTTTT.

The CDR3 bases are TGTGCCAGCAGTCCCGGGACTAGCGGGTGGTACAATGAGCAGTTCTTC. Its protein is CASSPGTSGWYNEQFF. The chain recombines TRBV6-6 with TRBJ2-1, with 12 bases fitting TRBD2. The germline V gene has CDR1 MNHNY and CDR2 SVGAGI (reference sequence). The CDR3 has 16 amino acids. V shed 5 bases and J 4 bases; nucleotides not matched to a gene: 6.

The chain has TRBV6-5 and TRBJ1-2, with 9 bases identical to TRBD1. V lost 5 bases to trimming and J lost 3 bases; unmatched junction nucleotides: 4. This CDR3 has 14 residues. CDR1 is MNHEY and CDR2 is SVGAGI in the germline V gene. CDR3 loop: CASSNRGQDYGYTF. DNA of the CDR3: TGTGCCAGCAGTAACAGGGGGCAGGACTATGGCTACACCTTC.

CDR3 amino acids: CASSLRATSGGEETQYF. The CDR3, as DNA: TGTGCCAGCAGCCTACGGGCTACTAGCGGGGGGGAGGAGACCCAGTACTTC. The genes are TRBV7-3 and TRBJ2-5; 13 nucleotides agree with TRBD2. V lost 5 bases, J lost 5 bases, and 11 bases stayed unmatched. Germline-derived CDR1 and CDR2 are SGHTA and FQGTGA. CDR3 length: 17 amino acids.

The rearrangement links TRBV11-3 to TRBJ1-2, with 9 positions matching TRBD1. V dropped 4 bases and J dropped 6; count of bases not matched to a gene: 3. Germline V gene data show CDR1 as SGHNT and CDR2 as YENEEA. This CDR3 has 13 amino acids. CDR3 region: CASSSGTGHGYTF. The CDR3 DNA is TGTGCCAGCAGCTCGGGGACAGGGCATGGCTACACCTTC.

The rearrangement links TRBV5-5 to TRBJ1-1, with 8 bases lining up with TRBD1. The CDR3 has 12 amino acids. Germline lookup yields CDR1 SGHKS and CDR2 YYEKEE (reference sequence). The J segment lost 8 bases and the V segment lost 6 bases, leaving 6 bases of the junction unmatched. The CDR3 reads CASTPGTGEAFF. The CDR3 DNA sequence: TGTGCCAGCACCCCGGGGACAGGAGAAGCTTTCTTT.

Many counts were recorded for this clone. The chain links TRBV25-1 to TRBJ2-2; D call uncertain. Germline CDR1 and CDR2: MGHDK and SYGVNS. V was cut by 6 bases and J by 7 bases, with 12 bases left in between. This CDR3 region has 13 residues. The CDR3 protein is CASRTLLGGELFF. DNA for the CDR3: TGTGCCAGCAGGACTCTGTTGGGCGGGGAGCTGTTTTTT.